These 11 T cell receptor beta chains share one sample of origin, sequenced in a study of cytomegalovirus exposure and HLA in healthy donors. The PCR contained 60 Vbeta and 13 Jbeta primers. Assay: immunoSEQ multiplex PCR; the TCRdb copy retains only in-frame clones and omits some. In the table there are roughly 180,000 clones, 65% to 85% of which are singletons. Input material: PBMCs. These receptors all come from a boy aged 2-15 years in good health and CMV-seronegative.

V is TRBV9 and J is TRBJ2-5, with D possibly TRBD2 on 6 matching bases. The V gene's germline CDR1 is SGDLS and CDR2 YYNGEE. V was trimmed by 1 base and J by 5 bases, leaving 9 bases between them. This CDR3 is 13 amino acids long. CDR3 region: CASSVRLEETQYF. CDR3 nucleotides: TGTGCCAGCAGCGTACGACTAGAGGAGACCCAGTACTTC.

The chain joins TRBV6-1 to TRBJ2-7; weak D call: TRBD2 (6 bases). The V gene's germline CDR1 is MNHNS and CDR2 SASEGT. The CDR3 loop spans 13 amino acids. Trimming removed 3 bases from V and 3 bases from J, with 9 bases in between. The CDR3 is CASSEEGLYEQYV. CDR3 coding DNA: TGTGCCAGCAGTGAGGAGGGTCTCTACGAGCAGTACGTC.

This chain links TRBV29-1 with TRBJ2-7; D might be TRBD1 (5 bases). Trimming shortened V by 3 bases and J by 2 bases, and 14 bases separated the two germline ends. The CDR3 runs 14 residues. Germline values: CDR1 SQVTM, CDR2 ANQGSEA. CDR3 bases: TGCAGCGTTGAGCCGATCAGGGCCCCCTACGAGCAGTACTTC. Translation: CSVEPIRAPYEQYF.

V is TRBV10-1 and J is TRBJ2-1; a possible D gene is TRBD1 (5 bases). The CDR3 has 14 residues. CDR1 and CDR2 (germline): WNHNN, SYGVQD (reference sequence). V dropped 3 bases and J dropped 4 bases, with 10 bases sitting between them. This CDR3 is CASSEARGYNEQFF. The CDR3, as DNA: TGCGCCAGCAGTGAAGCTAGGGGTTACAATGAGCAGTTCTTC.

The gene calls are TRBV5-1 and TRBJ2-7; 7 nucleotides align to TRBD2. Germline CDR1 is SGHRS and CDR2 is YFSETQ. V lost 4 bases to trimming and J lost 5 bases; unmatched junction nucleotides: 9. This CDR3 is built from 14 residues. For the CDR3, the DNA is TGCGCCAGCAGCCCGCAGCTGCGGGAGAACGAGCAGTACTTC. This gives the protein CASSPQLRENEQYF.

J is TRBJ2-3 and V is TRBV30; D might be TRBD2 (7 bases). Trimming took 2 bases from V and 4 from J, leaving 16 bases between them. This CDR3 is 15 amino acids long. Germline-derived CDR1 and CDR2 are GTSNPN and SVGIG (reference sequence). The CDR3 here is CAWSLGRGGADTQYF. CDR3 sequence (DNA): TGTGCCTGGAGTCTTGGCAGGGGAGGGGCAGATACGCAGTATTTT.

The genes are TRBV5-1 and TRBJ1-1; 10 nucleotides align to TRBD1. Germline loops: CDR1 SGHRS, CDR2 YFSETQ. V dropped 5 bases and J dropped 4; count of bases not matched to a gene: 8. The length of the CDR3 is 15 residues. This CDR3 reads CASSTTGTGVTEAFF. In DNA form, the CDR3 reads TGCGCCAGCAGTACTACCGGGACAGGGGTCACTGAAGCTTTCTTT.

This chain connects TRBV18 to TRBJ2-4; D is possibly TRBD2 (5 bases). Germline V gives CDR1 KGHSH, CDR2 LQKENI. V gave up 6 bases and J gave up 8 bases, with 11 bases separating them. The CDR3 loop spans 12 amino acids. Written as DNA, the CDR3 is TGTGCCAGCTCGGCTCCCGGGGACATTCAGTACTTC. Translating it yields CASSAPGDIQYF.

This clone was counted a few times. CDR3 region: CASSESIPGTYNSPLHF. The CDR3 DNA reads as TGCGCCAGCAGTGAGTCGATTCCGGGTACCTATAATTCACCCCTCCACTTT. This chain joins TRBV10-2 and TRBJ1-6; no firm D call. The CDR3 is 17 residues long. Germline CDR1 reads WSHSY; CDR2 reads SAAADI. V was trimmed by 0 bases and J by 2 bases, leaving 11 bases between them.

As to this clone: In the same sample, other DNA sequences code for this CDR3. This CDR3 is CASSPGQGNTEAFF. The CDR3 nucleotides read TGTGCCAGCAGCCCGGGACAGGGGAACACTGAAGCTTTCTTT. The chain has TRBV7-9 and TRBJ1-1; 9 bases line up with TRBD1. The length of the CDR3 is 14 residues. Germline V gene data show CDR1 as SEHNR and CDR2 as FQNEAQ (reference sequence). Trimming cost V 5 bases and J 1 base; bases outside gene matches: 2.

V usage is TRBV7-9 and J usage is TRBJ1-2; 7 nucleotides agree with TRBD1. CDR3 length: 11 residues. Germline V CDR1 and CDR2: SEHNR, FQNEAQ (reference sequence). V shed 4 bases, J shed 7 bases, and the junction held 0 bases outside the gene matches. This CDR3 is CASSSGGGYTF. In DNA form, the CDR3 reads TGTGCCAGCAGCTCAGGGGGTGGCTACACCTTC.